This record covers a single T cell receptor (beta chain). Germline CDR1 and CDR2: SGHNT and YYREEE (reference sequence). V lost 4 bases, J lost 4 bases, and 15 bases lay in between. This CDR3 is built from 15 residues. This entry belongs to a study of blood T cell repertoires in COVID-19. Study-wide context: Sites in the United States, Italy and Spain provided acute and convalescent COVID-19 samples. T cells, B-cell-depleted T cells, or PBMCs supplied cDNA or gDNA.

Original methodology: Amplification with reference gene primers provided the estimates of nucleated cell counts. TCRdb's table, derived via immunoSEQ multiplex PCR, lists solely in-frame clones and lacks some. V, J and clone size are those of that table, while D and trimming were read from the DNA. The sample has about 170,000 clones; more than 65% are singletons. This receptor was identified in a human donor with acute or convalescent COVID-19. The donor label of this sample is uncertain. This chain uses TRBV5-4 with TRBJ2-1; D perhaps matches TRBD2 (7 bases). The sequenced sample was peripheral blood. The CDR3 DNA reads TGTGCCAGCAGCGTGAGGGGGGGGGCTTACAATGAGCAGTTCTTC. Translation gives CASSVRGGAYNEQFF.